These 21 T cell receptor beta chains came from one sample sequenced in a study of tumor and adjacent non-tumor tissue in lung cancer. A modified ARM-PCR protocol with three rounds of nested PCR amplified TCRbeta. TCRdb passed the multiplex PCR reads through MiXCR, listing each CDR3 protein once. Of approximately 120,000 distinct CDR3 sequences listed, more than 60% are singletons. The template was RNA from unsorted bulk tissue. The specimen sequenced was lung tumor tissue. Source of these receptors: a woman in her sixties with non-small cell lung cancer.

This chain connects TRBV7-3 to TRBJ2-1; TRBD2 is a possible D gene (5 bases). This CDR3 has 15 amino acids. In germline, CDR1 is SGHTA, CDR2 FQGTGA. CDR3 DNA sequence: TGTACCAACTCCAGCGGTTACTCGACCTACAATGAGCAGTTCTTC. The encoded protein is CTNSSGYSTYNEQFF.

The rearrangement links TRBV28 to TRBJ2-2; D is ambiguous. The CDR3 consists of 15 residues. The germline V and J ends were trimmed by 7 bases and 7 bases, with 19 bases remaining between them. The germline CDR1 and CDR2 sequences are MDHEN and SYDVKM. This chain's CDR3 is CASTLPGPRVGELFF. The CDR3, as DNA: TGTGCCAGCACCTTACCCGGGCCCCGAGTCGGGGAGCTGTTTTTT.

A note on this clonotype: At one end the junction does not follow the germline gene, possibly because of a read error. This chain joins TRBV11-2 and TRBJ1-5; 7 nucleotides agree with TRBD1. The length of the CDR3 is 13 residues. The germline CDR1 and CDR2 sequences are SGHAT and FQNNGV. The CDR3 DNA reads as TGTGTGAGCTCCCGGTACAGGGGTCAGCTCCAGCATTTT. This codes for CVSSRYRGQLQHF.

Regarding this clonotype: Being one base from a much bigger clone, this may be a read error. V and J are TRBV12-3 or TRBV12-4 and TRBJ2-1; D not resolved. The CDR3 consists of 14 residues. V was cut by 7 bases and J by 11 bases, with 21 bases left in between. CDR3 residues: CASTPSANYNKQFF. In nucleotides, the CDR3 is TGTGCCAGCACCCCTAGTGCCAACTACAACAAGCAGTTCTTC.

The chain uses TRBV4-1 and TRBJ2-1, with 8 nucleotides matching TRBD2. CDR1 MGHRA and CDR2 YSYEKL come from the germline V gene. The CDR3 runs to 16 residues. The ends lost 7 bases at V and 6 bases at J; junction bases unmatched: 14. DNA for the CDR3: TGCGCCAGCAACCGCCCAGCTAACGGGGGGGCCAATGAGCAGTTCTTC. This encodes CASNRPANGGANEQFF.

The rearrangement uses TRBV6-4 and TRBJ2-1; possibly TRBD1 for D (5 bases). Germline CDR1 is MRHNA and CDR2 is SNTAGT. CDR3 length equals 15 residues. The V and J ends lost 4 bases and 5 bases respectively, with 15 bases between them. This CDR3 reads CASSVSTVGHNEQFF. In nucleotides, the CDR3 is TGTGCCAGCAGTGTCTCAACAGTGGGGCACAATGAGCAGTTCTTC.

In the case of this clonotype: Germline is not matched at one junction end, which may reflect a read error. The V call is TRBV11-2, the J call TRBJ2-7; TRBD1 aligns across 7 bases. The CDR3 spans 14 residues. The germline V gene encodes CDR1 SGHAT and CDR2 FQNNGV. For the CDR3, the DNA is TGTGCCAACAGCTTATCCACCGGGACAGCAGTGCAGTACTTC. This gives the protein CANSLSTGTAVQYF.

About this clonotype: A much larger clonotype is one base distant, so this may be a read error. The rearrangement uses TRBV4-1 and TRBJ1-2; D gene unclear. Germline CDR1 MGHRA, CDR2 YSYEKL. This CDR3 has 14 amino acids. The CDR3 nucleotides read TGCGCCAGCAGCCAACTGGACGGGCCTTATGGCTACTCCTTC. This sequence encodes CASSQLDGPYGYSF.

Details on this clonotype: At one boundary the junction diverges from the germline segment, which might be a read error. The rearrangement links TRBV6-2 or TRBV6-3 to TRBJ1-5; 7 bases are a match to TRBD1. CDR3 length equals 17 residues. Germline V gene data show CDR1 as MNHEY and CDR2 as SVGEGT. The CDR3 nucleotides are TGTGCCAGCATTTCCGCTGGGACAGTACTTAGCAATCAGGCCCAGCATTTT. It specifies CASISAGTVLSNQAQHF.

This clonotype was counted once. This CDR3 fails to terminate in the conserved phenylalanine or tryptophan, so it likely reflects a read error. CDR3 bases: TGCAGCGCCGCCCGCACTAGCGGGAAGAGAGCCTACGAGCAGTACTCC. It translates to CSAARTSGKRAYEQYS. The chain joins TRBV29-1 to TRBJ2-7, with 10 bases matching TRBD2. The V segment lost 7 bases and the J segment 2 bases; nucleotides outside the gene matches: 14. CDR3 length: 16 residues. Germline V gene lookup returns CDR1 SQVTM and CDR2 ANQGSEA.

In its sample, this clonotype was seen once. At one of its ends the junction is not consistent with the germline gene, which may arise from a read error. The V gene is TRBV20-1, the J gene TRBJ2-5; a possible D gene is TRBD2 (5 bases). Germline V CDR1 and CDR2: DFQATT, SNEGSKA (reference sequence). The CDR3 sequence is 14 residues long. In DNA, the CDR3 is TGCAGTGTTACGGCAGCAGGAGTGGGAGAGACCCAGTATTTC. Its translation: CSVTAAGVGETQYF.

This clonotype came up many times. The chain has TRBV4-1 and TRBJ2-3; D possibly corresponds to TRBD2 (6 bases). The CDR3 is made up of 16 amino acids. Germline V gene data show CDR1 as MGHRA and CDR2 as YSYEKL. V lost 5 bases, J lost 2 bases, and 17 bases lay in between. CDR3 in amino acids: CASSLKPGGTTDTQYF. The CDR3 DNA sequence: TGCGCCAGCAGCTTAAAACCGGGCGGGACCACAGATACGCAGTATTTT.

CDR3 protein: CASSSGGYNEQFF. In DNA, the CDR3 is TGTGCCAGCAGCTCGGGTGGCTACAATGAGCAGTTCTTC. The chain has TRBV7-3 and TRBJ2-1; unclear D gene. V shed 4 bases and J shed 3 bases, with 7 bases lying between them. The CDR3 runs 13 residues. CDR1 SGHTA and CDR2 FQGTGA come from the germline V gene.

A note on this clonotype: Sequence at one end of the junction differs from germline and may be a read error. Here the CDR3 DNA reads TGTGTCAGCAGCCAAACCACACTAGCGGGGGGAAAAGAGACACAGTACTTC. Translation gives CVSSQTTLAGGKETQYF. The chain joins TRBV4-2 to TRBJ2-5; TRBD2 matches 12 bases. Germline lookup yields CDR1 LGHNA and CDR2 YNFKEQ. The CDR3 spans 17 residues.

In the case of this clonotype: Its ends do not fully match the called genes, so a read error is possible. The V gene is TRBV28, the J gene TRBJ1-1; D may be TRBD1 (5 bases). The V gene's germline CDR1 is MDHEN and CDR2 SYDVKM. The CDR3 totals 16 residues. As DNA, the CDR3 is TGTACCAGCAGTAGAGGAGGGGCGGGAATGAACACTGAGGCTTTCTTT. This encodes CTSSRGGAGMNTEAFF. Drawing the rest from reference TRBV28 and TRBJ1-1, the complete variable domain is DVKVTQSSRYLVKRTGEKVFLECVQDMDHENMFWYRQDPGLGLRLIYFSYDVKMKEKGDIPEGYSVSREKKERFSLILESASTNQTSMYLCTSSRGGAGMNTEAFFGQGTRLTVV.

Comments on this clonotype: Germline is not matched at one junction end, which may reflect a read error. The chain uses TRBV6-1 and TRBJ2-3, with TRBD2 matching over 8 bases. The CDR3 sequence is 15 residues long. CDR1 is MNHNS and CDR2 is SASEGT in the germline V gene. The CDR3: CAARINGGAGDRQYF. In nucleotides, the CDR3 is TGTGCCGCCAGGATTAACGGGGGGGCCGGAGATAGGCAGTATTTT.

The CDR3 nucleotides are TGTGCCAGCAGCAGGCGGAGTCGCAATGAGCAGTTCTTC. It translates to CASSRRSRNEQFF. This sequence joins TRBV11-2 and TRBJ2-1; D not certain. V was clipped by 5 bases and J by 6 bases, with 11 bases between them. The CDR3 has 13 residues. Germline V gene lookup returns CDR1 SGHAT and CDR2 FQNNGV.

This clonotype came up many times. J is TRBJ2-1 and V is TRBV5-6; weak D call: TRBD1 (6 bases). Germline V CDR1 and CDR2: SGHDT, YYEEEE. The CDR3 runs to 13 residues. The ends were cut back, 0 bases at V and 15 bases at J, with 16 bases in the middle. The CDR3 bases are TGTGCCAGCAGCTTGGCAGGGGATGGTAGGTGGTTCTTC. Translating gives CASSLAGDGRWFF.

This chain joins TRBV20-1 and TRBJ2-3; 8 bases are a match to TRBD2. CDR3 size: 15 residues. Per the germline V gene, CDR1 is DFQATT and CDR2 is SNEGSKA (reference sequence). The CDR3 DNA reads as TGCAGGCTAAGTCCTGCTAGCGGGTTCACAGATACGCAGTATTTT. Translation gives CRLSPASGFTDTQYF.

Concerning this clonotype itself: A clone one base away is much larger, so this may be a read error. The CDR3 here is CRVPDRPGVGGYTF. CDR3 coding DNA: TGCAGGGTTCCGGACAGACCCGGCGTGGGTGGCTACACCTTC. This chain joins TRBV29-1 and TRBJ1-2; a possible D gene is TRBD1 (6 bases). The CDR3 runs to 14 residues. Germline V gene sequence: CDR1 SQVTM, CDR2 ANQGSEA.

Regarding this clonotype: One junction end disagrees with the germline gene, perhaps due to a read error. J is TRBJ2-5 and V is TRBV12-3 or TRBV12-4; 10 bases map to TRBD2. The CDR3 spans 15 residues. The CDR3 bases are TGTGTCAGTAGTTTCTTCCTAGCGGGAGTGGAGACCCATTACTTC. Translated: CVSSFFLAGVETHYF.